The next 23 T cell receptor beta chains were all read from a single sample in a study of cytomegalovirus exposure and HLA in healthy donors. The data were produced by immunoSEQ multiplex PCR, yet TCRdb's version contains in-frame clones alone and is incomplete. The table records 120,000 or so clones, about 87% of them present only once. The sample was PBMCs. These receptors all come from a man between 18 and 29 years old in good health and CMV-seronegative.

This chain connects TRBV5-4 to TRBJ1-6; a possible D gene is TRBD1 (5 bases). The CDR3 totals 17 residues. V was shortened by 4 bases and J by 3 bases, with 17 bases between the two germline ends. Germline CDR1 SGHNT, CDR2 YYREEE (reference sequence). The CDR3 nucleotides read TGTGCCAGCAGCGGAAGCAGGCCGGGGGGCTATAATTCACCCCTCCACTTT. This translates into CASSGSRPGGYNSPLHF.

The J gene is TRBJ1-1, the V gene TRBV5-5; TRBD1 agrees at 9 bases. Unmatched junction bases numbered 10, after V lost 2 bases and J lost 8 bases. This CDR3 spans 15 amino acids. The germline V gene has CDR1 SGHKS and CDR2 YYEKEE (reference sequence). CDR3 bases: TGTGCCAGCAGCTTCGCCGGGACAGGGTTTGGCGAAGCTTTCTTT. Translated, it gives CASSFAGTGFGEAFF.

A note on this clone: The junction departs from the called germline gene at one end, perhaps through a read error. As DNA, the CDR3 is TGCAGCGTTCAAGACTCGGGACTCAGGTCTGGGGAGCTGTTTTTT. Its translation: CSVQDSGLRSGELFF. This chain links TRBV29-1 with TRBJ2-2; a possible D gene is TRBD2 (6 bases). The germline CDR1 and CDR2 sequences are SQVTM and ANQGSEA. The CDR3 spans 15 residues.

The rearrangement uses TRBV28 and TRBJ2-3; 7 bases line up with TRBD2. The CDR3 has 16 amino acids. CDR1 MDHEN and CDR2 SYDVKM come from the germline V gene. Trimming cost V 2 bases and J 6 bases; bases outside gene matches: 11. The CDR3 sequence is CASSLRGGGLRDTQYF. CDR3 DNA sequence: TGTGCCAGCAGTTTAAGGGGCGGGGGACTACGGGATACGCAGTATTTT.

The chain carries TRBV4-1 and TRBJ2-7; the D gene is possibly TRBD1 (5 bases). This CDR3 comprises 17 residues. Germline loops: CDR1 MGHRA, CDR2 YSYEKL. The V end was cut by 0 bases, the J end by 3 bases, with 18 bases between. DNA of the CDR3: TGCGCCAGCAGCCAAGATCTCGACCTAGGACATAACTACGAGCAGTACTTC. Protein sequence: CASSQDLDLGHNYEQYF.

The chain carries TRBV27 and TRBJ1-6; TRBD1 matches 7 bases. CDR1 and CDR2 from the germline V gene are MNHEY and SMNVEV (reference sequence). CDR3 length: 14 residues. V trimming: 6 bases; J trimming: 7 bases; junction bases outside the gene matches: 6. Here the CDR3 DNA reads TGTGCCAGCAGCCCCGGGACAGAAAATTCACCCCTCCACTTT. Residues: CASSPGTENSPLHF.

V gene TRBV9 combines with J gene TRBJ2-7, with 9 bases identical to TRBD2. This CDR3 spans 15 amino acids. Losses at the gene ends were 0 bases for V and 5 bases for J; bases not matched to a gene: 6. CDR1 is SGDLS, CDR2 YYNGEE, per germline. The CDR3 spells CASSVGSGRFDEQYF. The CDR3, as DNA: TGTGCCAGCAGCGTAGGAAGCGGGAGGTTTGACGAGCAGTACTTC.

The chain is built from TRBV4-1 and TRBJ1-5, with D possibly being TRBD1 (6 bases). V lost 0 bases and J lost 0, with 18 bases in between. Per the germline V gene, CDR1 is MGHRA and CDR2 is YSYEKL. This CDR3 region has 19 residues. CDR3 coding DNA: TGCGCCAGCAGCCAAGAGGGGGCAGGGGCAGCTTATAGCAATCAGCCCCAGCATTTT. Amino acids: CASSQEGAGAAYSNQPQHF.

The gene calls are TRBV4-1 and TRBJ2-1, with D unclear. The CDR3 consists of 16 residues. V was pared by 1 base and J by 2 bases, with 12 bases between. CDR1 is MGHRA and CDR2 is YSYEKL in the germline V gene. The CDR3 DNA reads as TGCGCCAGCAGCCAAGTTGATCTAGTTACCTACAATGAGCAGTTCTTC. This gives the protein CASSQVDLVTYNEQFF.

The chain employs TRBV11-3 and TRBJ2-1; unclear D gene. The CDR3 runs to 13 residues. Trimming removed 0 bases at V and 5 bases at J, with 5 bases between. Per the germline V gene, CDR1 is SGHNT and CDR2 is YENEEA. This chain's CDR3 is CASSLELDNEQFF. In nucleotides, the CDR3 is TGTGCCAGCAGCTTAGAACTTGACAATGAGCAGTTCTTC.

The chain employs TRBV7-9 and TRBJ2-2; D gene unclear. Germline values: CDR1 SEHNR, CDR2 FQNEAQ (reference sequence). V lost 1 base to trimming and J lost 1 base, with 7 bases between them. The CDR3 is 15 amino acids. The CDR3 region has the DNA TGTGCCAGCAGCTTAGTTGGGCTGAACACCGGGGAGCTGTTTTTT. Its protein product is CASSLVGLNTGELFF.

V gene TRBV15 combines with J gene TRBJ2-3; the D gene is possibly TRBD2 (6 bases). From germline, CDR1 is LNHNV and CDR2 YYDKDF (reference sequence). CDR3 length: 15 amino acids. Trimming removed 1 base from V and 2 bases from J, with 10 bases in between. CDR3 loop: CATSRAGGNTDTQYF. CDR3 bases: TGTGCCACCAGCAGAGCTGGCGGGAACACAGATACGCAGTATTTT.

This CDR3 is CASTQVRGQGSYEQYF. Written as DNA, the CDR3 is TGTGCCAGCACCCAAGTGCGAGGACAGGGCTCCTACGAGCAGTACTTC. The chain couples TRBV7-9 to TRBJ2-7, with TRBD1 identical over 8 bases. CDR1 is SEHNR, CDR2 FQNEAQ, per germline (reference sequence). Trimming took 7 bases from V and 0 from J; bases not matched to a gene: 11. The CDR3 is 16 residues long.

The chain links TRBV28 to TRBJ1-3; 8 nucleotides match TRBD1. Germline V gene sequence: CDR1 MDHEN, CDR2 SYDVKM. The V segment lost 5 bases and the J segment 4 bases; nucleotides outside the gene matches: 7. The CDR3 is 15 residues long. The CDR3 spells CASSRTRTGGNTIYF. The CDR3 region has the DNA TGTGCCAGCAGTCGGACTAGGACAGGGGGAAACACCATATATTTT.

The sample holds one count of this clone. The rearrangement links TRBV19 to TRBJ2-3; D is possibly TRBD1 (6 bases). V was pared by 4 bases and J by 1 base, with 21 bases between. This CDR3 has 18 amino acids. Germline CDR1 LNHDA, CDR2 SQIVND (reference sequence). CDR3 sequence: CASSSGLTRGLGTDTQYF. In nucleotides, the CDR3 is TGTGCCAGTAGTAGCGGCCTCACTAGGGGGTTGGGCACAGATACGCAGTATTTT.

CDR3: CASSPPQGASGTGSGYEQYF. The CDR3 nucleotides are TGTGCCAGCTCACCACCCCAGGGGGCTTCAGGTACGGGGTCCGGCTACGAGCAGTACTTC. V usage is TRBV18 and J usage is TRBJ2-7; the match to TRBD1 covers 8 bases. This CDR3 spans 20 amino acids. The germline V gene has CDR1 KGHSH and CDR2 LQKENI. With 0 bases clipped from V and 3 bases from J, the junction kept 19 bases outside the gene matches.

The DNA of the CDR3 is TGTGCCAGCAGCCAAACAGGAACCTACGAGCAGTACTTC. This encodes CASSQTGTYEQYF. This chain uses TRBV7-9 with TRBJ2-7; possible D gene TRBD1, 5 bases. The germline V gene has CDR1 SEHNR and CDR2 FQNEAQ (reference sequence). Trimming removed 5 bases at V and 2 bases at J, with 10 bases between. CDR3 length: 13 amino acids. The full variable domain, with the rest looked up from reference TRBV7-9 and TRBJ2-7, is DTGVSQNPRHKITKRGQNVTFRCDPISEHNRLYWYRQTLGQGPEFLTYFQNEAQLEKSRLLSDRFSAERPKGSFSTLEIQRTEQGDSAMYLCASSQTGTYEQYFGPGTRLTVT.

Only one count was recorded for this clone. The chain joins TRBV28 to TRBJ2-7, with 8 nucleotides matching TRBD2. The CDR3 covers 14 residues. Germline CDR1 and CDR2: MDHEN and SYDVKM. J gave up 0 bases and V 6 bases, and 4 bases lay outside the gene matches. Here the CDR3 reads CASRPGTSSYEQYF. The CDR3 DNA is TGTGCCAGCAGGCCCGGGACTAGCTCCTACGAGCAGTACTTC.

J is TRBJ2-7 and V is TRBV11-2; TRBD1 aligns across 9 bases. The length of the CDR3 is 15 residues. CDR1 SGHAT and CDR2 FQNNGV come from the germline V gene. V lost 5 bases to trimming and J lost 4 bases; unmatched junction nucleotides: 9. The CDR3 sequence: CASSRKRTGDYEQYF. Here the CDR3 DNA reads TGTGCCAGCAGCCGAAAGAGGACAGGGGATTACGAGCAGTACTTC.

The gene calls are TRBV5-1 and TRBJ1-1; D is ambiguous. Germline V gene lookup returns CDR1 SGHRS and CDR2 YFSETQ. The CDR3 is 12 residues long. V was pared by 4 bases and J by 5 bases, with 9 bases between. The CDR3 protein is CASSAPGTEAFF. DNA for the CDR3: TGCGCCAGCAGCGCCCCAGGAACTGAAGCTTTCTTT.

This clone appeared a single time. V and J are TRBV5-1 and TRBJ1-1, with 12 bases fitting TRBD1. CDR1 is SGHRS, CDR2 YFSETQ, per germline. V trimming: 4 bases; J trimming: 4 bases; junction bases outside the gene matches: 8. This CDR3 region has 16 residues. The CDR3 DNA sequence: TGCGCCAGCAGCACAGGGACAGGGGGCAAAGGCACTGAAGCTTTCTTT. Translation gives CASSTGTGGKGTEAFF.

A single count supports this clone. The chain carries TRBV6-5 and TRBJ1-6, with TRBD1 matching 9 bases. With 6 bases clipped from V and 7 bases from J, the junction kept 7 bases outside the gene matches. From germline, CDR1 is MNHEY and CDR2 SVGAGI. This CDR3 has 15 residues. CDR3 sequence reads: CASRNRGRLNSPLHF. DNA for the CDR3: TGTGCCAGCAGGAACAGGGGGCGGTTAAATTCACCCCTCCACTTT.

The chain couples TRBV11-2 to TRBJ1-5, with D possibly being TRBD1 (5 bases). This CDR3 is built from 15 residues. Looked up from germline, CDR1 is SGHAT and CDR2 is FQNNGV. V lost 1 base, J lost 2 bases, and 9 bases lay in between. The CDR3 DNA reads as TGTGCCAGCAGCTTAGGTTCCAGGGGCAATCAGCCCCAGCATTTT. It codes for CASSLGSRGNQPQHF.